The 17 T cell receptor beta chains listed next were all sequenced from one sample in a study of blood T cells in healthy people across ages. A second PCR of about 6 to 12 cycles used a sample-barcoded 5' primer and a J-beta primer mix. Each CDR3 protein is one row after TCRdb ran MiXCR on the 5' RACE reads. The data contain some 1,000,000 distinct CDR3 sequences, under 30% of them singletons. The sample was also linked to a second study, of T cells of mothers and their children.

What was sequenced was blood. The receptor source for this set is a girl aged 2 to 9 in good health.

V usage is TRBV7-8 and J usage is TRBJ2-1; a weak D match, TRBD2 (6 bases). This CDR3 spans 16 amino acids. The V end was cut by 1 base, the J end by 6 bases, with 16 bases between. From germline, CDR1 is SGHVS and CDR2 FQNEAQ. CDR3 bases: TGTGCCAGCAGCTTAGAACTAGCCGAGTTTGTCAATGAGCAGTTCTTC. It specifies CASSLELAEFVNEQFF.

This clonotype occurred a few times. The chain is built from TRBV11-2 and TRBJ2-1; TRBD2 matches 10 bases. V was pared by 5 bases and J by 4 bases, with 5 bases of the junction left unmatched. Per the germline V gene, CDR1 is SGHAT and CDR2 is FQNNGV. This CDR3 region has 15 residues. The CDR3 loop is CASSVGLAVYNEQFF. The CDR3 coding sequence is TGTGCCAGCAGCGTAGGACTAGCGGTTTACAATGAGCAGTTCTTC.

The V call is TRBV2, the J call TRBJ2-7, with TRBD2 identical over 11 bases. CDR3 length: 16 amino acids. With V trimmed by 6 bases and J by 0 bases, 7 bases remained unmatched. Per germline, CDR1 SNHLY and CDR2 FYNNEI. The CDR3 DNA reads TGTGCCAGCAGGGTGGGTACTAGCGGGAGCTCCTACGAGCAGTACTTC. Translation: CASRVGTSGSSYEQYF.

V usage is TRBV12-3 or TRBV12-4 and J usage is TRBJ1-4, with 11 nucleotides matching TRBD1. The CDR3 is made up of 14 amino acids. Unmatched junction bases numbered 7, after V lost 6 bases and J lost 10 bases. In DNA form, the CDR3 reads TGTGCCAGCAGCCTCGGGACAGGGGGTCTAAAACTGTTTTTT. Translating it yields CASSLGTGGLKLFF.

The genes are TRBV10-3 and TRBJ2-2; the D gene is possibly TRBD1 (6 bases). The CDR3 spans 14 residues. CDR1 and CDR2 from the germline V gene are ENHRY and SYGVKD. V lost 3 bases, J lost 5 bases, and 10 bases lay in between. CDR3 nucleotide sequence: TGTGCCATCAGTGATTCTAGGGGGACCGGGGAGCTGTTTTTT. Its translation is CAISDSRGTGELFF.

This clonotype was seen at least ten times. The chain joins TRBV7-8 to TRBJ2-5; 8 bases are a match to TRBD1. The J segment lost 0 bases and the V segment lost 6 bases, leaving 12 bases of the junction unmatched. The CDR3 totals 17 residues. CDR1 SGHVS and CDR2 FQNEAQ come from the germline V gene. CDR3 amino acids: CASSSIPGQEDQETQYF. The CDR3 DNA is TGTGCCAGCAGTTCGATTCCGGGACAGGAAGACCAAGAGACCCAGTACTTC. The variable domain in full, completed from reference TRBV7-8 and TRBJ2-5, reads GAGVSQSPRYKVAKRGQDVALRCDPISGHVSLFWYQQALGQGPEFLTYFQNEAQLDKSGLPSDRFFAERPEGSVSTLKIQRTQQEDSAVYLCASSSIPGQEDQETQYFGPGTRLLVL.

This clonotype appeared a single time. The rearrangement uses TRBV20-1 and TRBJ2-7; D is ambiguous. Between the trimmed V and J ends, which lost 0 bases and 5 bases, there was a span of 11 bases. Looked up from germline, CDR1 is DFQATT and CDR2 is SNEGSKA (reference sequence). The CDR3 length is 13 residues. Written as DNA, the CDR3 is TGCAGTGCTAGAGATCTTGGGATCCACGAGCAGTACTTC. The encoded protein is CSARDLGIHEQYF.

This clonotype was detected only a few times. The rearrangement links TRBV27 to TRBJ2-7, with D hard to call. Per the germline V gene, CDR1 is MNHEY and CDR2 is SMNVEV (reference sequence). V was cut by 2 bases and J by 3 bases, with 11 bases left in between. The CDR3 has 14 amino acids. The CDR3 spells CASSLGSTVYEQYF. CDR3 coding DNA: TGTGCCAGCAGTTTAGGGTCTACTGTCTACGAGCAGTACTTC.

Here the CDR3 DNA reads TGTGCCAGCAATCGGTACGGGGAAGAGACCCAGTACTTC. Its protein is CASNRYGEETQYF. V and J are TRBV25-1 and TRBJ2-5; D is possibly TRBD2 (5 bases). Germline loops: CDR1 MGHDK, CDR2 SYGVNS. The CDR3 consists of 13 residues. The V gene lost 7 bases and the J gene lost 3 bases, with 12 bases spanning the gap.

This clonotype was found many times. The chain couples TRBV9 to TRBJ2-1; D not resolved. V lost 3 bases, J lost 10 bases, and 11 bases lay in between. Germline V lookup: CDR1 SGDLS, CDR2 YYNGEE. The CDR3 is 12 residues long. The CDR3 DNA reads TGTGCCAGCAGCGGTTTGTATGACGAGCAGTTCTTC. It translates to CASSGLYDEQFF. Based on the CDR3 plus reference TRBV9 and TRBJ2-1, the full variable domain is DSGVTQTPKHLITATGQRVTLRCSPRSGDLSVYWYQQSLDQGLQFLIQYYNGEERAKGNILERFSAQQFPDLHSELNLSSLELGDSALYFCASSGLYDEQFFGPGTRLTVL.

The V gene is TRBV20-1, the J gene TRBJ1-5; a weak D match, TRBD1 (6 bases). Trimming took off 3 bases at V and 7 bases at J, with 13 bases between the two ends. CDR3 size: 13 residues. The V gene's germline CDR1 is DFQATT and CDR2 SNEGSKA (reference sequence). The DNA for the CDR3 is TGCAGTGCTAGCGGGGGCGCCGGGCAGCCCCAGCATTTT. Translated, it gives CSASGGAGQPQHF.

The V call is TRBV6-6, the J call TRBJ2-5, with 7 bases fitting TRBD1. The tail of the sequence fits TRBJ2-1 better, so the J call may be wrong. This CDR3 has 13 residues. In germline, CDR1 is MNHNY, CDR2 SVGAGI (reference sequence). The CDR3 DNA reads TGTGCCAGCACCCAGGGGGTAGGGGTTGGGCAGTTCTTC. Amino acids: CASTQGVGVGQFF.

This clonotype was counted between two and nine times. The rearrangement joins TRBV9 to TRBJ1-1, with D uncertain. The germline V gene has CDR1 SGDLS and CDR2 YYNGEE. V shed 0 bases and J shed 1 base, with 7 bases lying between them. This CDR3 comprises 14 residues. As DNA, the CDR3 is TGTGCCAGCAGCGTAGAGCCAGAGAACACTGAAGCTTTCTTT. Translating gives CASSVEPENTEAFF.

This clonotype turned up a few times. The genes are TRBV5-6 and TRBJ1-2; 7 bases match TRBD1. Looked up from germline, CDR1 is SGHDT and CDR2 is YYEEEE. J was trimmed by 3 bases and V by 3 bases; bases with no gene match: 8. This CDR3 has 15 amino acids. CDR3 sequence (DNA): TGTGCCAGCAGCTCCCCGGGACAGACACACTATGGCTACACCTTC. As protein: CASSSPGQTHYGYTF. Full variable domain (remainder filled in from reference TRBV5-6 and TRBJ1-2): DAGVTQSPTHLIKTRGQQVTLRCSPKSGHDTVSWYQQALGQGPQFIFQYYEEEERQRGNFPDRFSGHQFPNYSSELNVNALLLGDSALYLCASSSPGQTHYGYTFGSGTRLTVV.

V and J are TRBV29-1 and TRBJ1-2, with D possibly TRBD1 on 6 matching bases. There are 12 residues in the CDR3. The germline V and J ends were trimmed by 6 bases and 0 bases, with 8 bases remaining between them. The germline V gene encodes CDR1 SQVTM and CDR2 ANQGSEA. The CDR3: CSVGQTNYGYTF. The CDR3 DNA sequence: TGCAGCGTGGGACAAACTAACTATGGCTACACCTTC.

This clonotype was observed a handful of times. The V call is TRBV7-8, the J call TRBJ2-1; no firm D call. Germline values: CDR1 SGHVS, CDR2 FQNEAQ. CDR3 length: 14 residues. V dropped 6 bases and J dropped 5 bases, with 14 bases sitting between them. The CDR3 region has the DNA TGTGCCAGCAGGGAACTGATCAGTGACAATGAGCAGTTCTTC. Its translation is CASRELISDNEQFF.

The chain carries TRBV4-2 and TRBJ1-1; D is possibly TRBD1 (5 bases). Germline V gives CDR1 LGHNA, CDR2 YNFKEQ. The CDR3 has 16 amino acids. Trimming removed 3 bases from V and 6 bases from J, with 20 bases in between. DNA for the CDR3: TGTGCCAGCAGCCAGGAGGGCACGGGTGGGGCCCCTGAAGCTTTCTTT. Protein: CASSQEGTGGAPEAFF.